This T cell receptor beta chain was recorded in a study of cytomegalovirus exposure and HLA in healthy donors. Study findings and constraints: Rare sequences made up most TCRs, while some public TCRs were found in many donors. In a later analysis, several top co-occurrence clusters appeared linked to parvovirus B19, influenza, CMV and Epstein-Barr virus. The study designated around 150 TCR beta chains cytomegalovirus-associated.

The PCR made use of 60 Vbeta and 13 Jbeta primers. Only in-frame clones appear in the TCRdb table, and some are missing; sequencing was by immunoSEQ multiplex PCR. Seen here are some 120,000 clones, more than 60% observed once, and the top ten hold roughly 3.2%. Note on this clone: Antigen unknown.

V lost 1 base and J lost 4, with 20 bases in between. The CDR3 covers 17 residues. Germline V CDR1 and CDR2: SGHRS, YFSETQ. This receptor was taken from a man between 25 and 39 years old in good health and CMV-seronegative. V gene TRBV5-1 combines with J gene TRBJ1-2, with no clear D. Sequencing input: PBMCs. CDR3 sequence reads: CASSLSVTEQTVYGYTF. The CDR3 DNA reads as TGCGCCAGCAGCTTGTCTGTGACGGAGCAAACCGTCTATGGCTACACCTTC.